These T cell receptor beta chains were read from a single sample in a study of immune cell composition in non-small cell lung cancer. Sequencing used immunoSEQ multiplex PCR; TCRdb keeps in-frame clones, though not all of them. The sample gives about 9,600 clones, 76% of which show up once; approximately 10% is in the top ten. Material for sequencing was lung tumor tissue. These receptors originate from a human donor with non-small cell lung cancer. CDR3s include the opening cysteine and the closing phenylalanine or tryptophan. The D gene is left open where the match is weak. Part of the rows lack a size; the others show once, few, many or a class for expanded clones.

size,V,D,J,DNA,CDR3
-,TRBV4-3,-,TRBJ1-2,TGCGCCAGCAGCCAAGATCGAGCGCCTTGGGGCTACACCTTC,CASSQDRAPWGYTF
once,TRBV28,-,TRBJ1-1,TGTGCCAGCAGTTTATTTGCGACAGGGAACACTGAAGCTTTCTTT,CASSLFATGNTEAFF
-,TRBV29-1,-,TRBJ1-1,TGCAGCGTTGTAATGGGAGGGGGAGCTTTCTTT,CSVVMGGGAFF
-,TRBV5-1,TRBD1,TRBJ2-2,TGCGCCAGCAGCCCGGGGACAGGGATCGGGGAGCTGTTTTTT,CASSPGTGIGELFF
few,TRBV20-1,-,TRBJ2-1,TGCAGTGCTAACAGAGACAATGAGCAGTTCTTC,CSANRDNEQFF
-,TRBV5-1,-,TRBJ2-5,TGCGCCAGCAGCTTTTCACAACAAGAGACCCAGTACTTC,CASSFSQQETQYF
-,TRBV5-1,TRBD2,TRBJ2-1,TGCGCCAGCAGCTTGGCGGCGGGAGGGGGGTATGAGCAGTTCTTC,CASSLAAGGGYEQFF
-,TRBV6-5,TRBD1,TRBJ2-7,TGTGCCAGCAGTTTGGGACAGGGGTTTTCCTACGAGCAGTACTTC,CASSLGQGFSYEQYF
-,TRBV19,TRBD2,TRBJ2-1,TGTGCCAGTACGCCGAATCTAGCGGGAGTAAACAATGAGCAGTTCTTC,CASTPNLAGVNNEQFF
-,TRBV6-5,-,TRBJ1-1,TGTGCCAGCGCCGGAATGTTCTCCGCTTTCTTT,CASAGMFSAFF
-,TRBV5-1,TRBD1,TRBJ2-7,TGCGCCAGCAGCTTGAACAGGGGCTACGAGCAGTACTTC,CASSLNRGYEQYF
few,TRBV6-5,-,TRBJ1-6,TGTGCCAGCAGTTACGGGCAGAGCTCACCCCTCCACTTT,CASSYGQSSPLHF
-,TRBV28,TRBD1,TRBJ2-7,TGTGCCAGCAGACCCCGGACAGGCTCTAGCTCCTACGAGCAGTACTTC,CASRPRTGSSSYEQYF
few,TRBV5-5,-,TRBJ1-3,TGTGCCAGCAACCTTGGAAACACCATATATTTT,CASNLGNTIYF
-,TRBV9,TRBD1,TRBJ1-5,TGTGCCAGCACGGGGAGGACAGGGGGACTTCATAGCAATCAGCCCCAGCATTTT,CASTGRTGGLHSNQPQHF